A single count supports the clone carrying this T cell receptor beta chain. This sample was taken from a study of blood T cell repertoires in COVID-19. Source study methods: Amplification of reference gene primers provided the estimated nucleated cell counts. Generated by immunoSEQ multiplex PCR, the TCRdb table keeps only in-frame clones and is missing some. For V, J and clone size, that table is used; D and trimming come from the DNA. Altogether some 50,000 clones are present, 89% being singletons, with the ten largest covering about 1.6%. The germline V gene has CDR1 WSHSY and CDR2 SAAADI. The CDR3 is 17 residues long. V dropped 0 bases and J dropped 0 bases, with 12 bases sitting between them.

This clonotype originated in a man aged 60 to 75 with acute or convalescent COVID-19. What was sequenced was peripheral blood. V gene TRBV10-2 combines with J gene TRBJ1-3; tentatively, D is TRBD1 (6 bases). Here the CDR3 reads CASSESPDSFSGNTIYF. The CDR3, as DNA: TGCGCCAGCAGTGAGTCGCCGGACAGTTTCTCTGGAAACACCATATATTTT.